This TCR beta chain stems from a study of blood T cell repertoires in COVID-19. The protocol was immunoSEQ multiplex PCR, while the TCRdb copy is restricted to in-frame clones and leaves out a portion. This sample has about 140,000 clones; less than 80% occur once, and the top ten carry approximately 3.5%. V dropped 4 bases and J dropped 5 bases, with 18 bases sitting between them. This CDR3 has 16 amino acids. Germline CDR1 and CDR2: SGHNT and YYREEE (reference sequence). Sequenced sample: peripheral blood. V is TRBV5-4 and J is TRBJ2-2; D might be TRBD2 (6 bases). The TCR was taken from a man aged 60 to 75 with acute or convalescent COVID-19. The CDR3 reads CASSPGGINPTGELFF. The CDR3 DNA is TGTGCCAGCAGCCCTGGGGGGATTAACCCTACCGGGGAGCTGTTTTTT.